The clone carrying this TCR beta chain appeared a few times. The TCR beta CDR3 regions underwent amplification using RNA transcripts as the source. RT-PCR in the first round (using the HTBI primer set) targeted the TCR CDR3. TCRdb reprocessed the multiplex PCR reads with MiXCR, giving one entry per CDR3 protein. This sample yields fewer than 450,000 distinct CDR3 sequences, of which around 15% are seen a single time; around 20% belongs to the top ten. CDR3 length: 15 residues. In germline, CDR1 is MNHEY, CDR2 SVGAGI. The V gene end was trimmed by 6 bases and the J gene end by 10 bases; junction bases not matched to a gene: 14. The data stem from a study of T cells in Graves' hyperthyroidism and ophthalmopathy. Ophthalmopathy patients all had a Clinical Activity Score of at least 3, a NOSPECS grade of at least 4 and disease under 3 months old. Using around 10 ml of fresh peripheral blood, PBMCs were prepared.

Sequencing was carried out using blood. This clonotype was sampled from a woman aged 60-70 years with Graves' ophthalmopathy. The V gene is TRBV6-5, the J gene TRBJ1-2; TRBD1 aligns across 10 bases. As DNA, the CDR3 is TGTGCCAGCAGCGTACTCAAGACAGGGGGCTTACTCTACACCTTC. Its protein product is CASSVLKTGGLLYTF.